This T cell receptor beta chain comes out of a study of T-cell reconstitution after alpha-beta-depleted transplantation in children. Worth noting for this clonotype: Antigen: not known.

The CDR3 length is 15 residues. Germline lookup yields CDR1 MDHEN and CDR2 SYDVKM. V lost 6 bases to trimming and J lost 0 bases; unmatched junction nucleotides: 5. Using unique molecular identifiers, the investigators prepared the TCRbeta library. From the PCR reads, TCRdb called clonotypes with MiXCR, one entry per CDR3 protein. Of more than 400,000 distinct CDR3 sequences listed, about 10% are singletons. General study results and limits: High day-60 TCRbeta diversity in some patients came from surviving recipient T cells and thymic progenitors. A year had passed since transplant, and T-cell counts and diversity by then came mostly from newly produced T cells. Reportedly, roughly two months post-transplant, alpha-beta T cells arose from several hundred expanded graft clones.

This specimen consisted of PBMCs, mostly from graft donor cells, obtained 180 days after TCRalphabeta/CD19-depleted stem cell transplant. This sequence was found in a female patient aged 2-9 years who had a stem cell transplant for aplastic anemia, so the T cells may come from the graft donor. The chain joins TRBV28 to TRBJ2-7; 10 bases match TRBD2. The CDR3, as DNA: TGTGCCAGCAGATTAGCGGGAGGTTCCTCCTACGAGCAGTACGTC. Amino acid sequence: CASRLAGGSSYEQYV.